The clone carrying this T cell receptor (beta chain) was counted only a few times. What it binds is unknown. The record originates from a study of a mutant IDH1 vaccine in newly diagnosed glioma. Study outcomes and limitations: Among all patients, vaccine-induced immune responses occurred in around 94%.

Repertoires were generated with immunoSEQ multiplex PCR, while TCRdb's copy carries only in-frame clones and drops some. Of about 98,000 clones listed, approximately 90% are singletons. Germline CDR1 and CDR2: MGHRA and YSYEKL. The CDR3 is 10 amino acids. Trimming cost V 2 bases and J 5 bases, with 0 bases left between them. Indicated time point: baseline, week 1 (first vaccination visit). This sample's treatment: pre-vaccination baseline after standard-of-care therapy. The sequences come from PBMCs, collected from a glioma patient treated with radiotherapy, temozolomide or both. The receptor comes from a woman between 45 and 60 years old with glioma. The chain employs TRBV4-1 and TRBJ1-2; D unclear. The CDR3 protein is CASSQYGYTF. CDR3 DNA: TGCGCCAGCAGCCAATATGGCTACACCTTC.